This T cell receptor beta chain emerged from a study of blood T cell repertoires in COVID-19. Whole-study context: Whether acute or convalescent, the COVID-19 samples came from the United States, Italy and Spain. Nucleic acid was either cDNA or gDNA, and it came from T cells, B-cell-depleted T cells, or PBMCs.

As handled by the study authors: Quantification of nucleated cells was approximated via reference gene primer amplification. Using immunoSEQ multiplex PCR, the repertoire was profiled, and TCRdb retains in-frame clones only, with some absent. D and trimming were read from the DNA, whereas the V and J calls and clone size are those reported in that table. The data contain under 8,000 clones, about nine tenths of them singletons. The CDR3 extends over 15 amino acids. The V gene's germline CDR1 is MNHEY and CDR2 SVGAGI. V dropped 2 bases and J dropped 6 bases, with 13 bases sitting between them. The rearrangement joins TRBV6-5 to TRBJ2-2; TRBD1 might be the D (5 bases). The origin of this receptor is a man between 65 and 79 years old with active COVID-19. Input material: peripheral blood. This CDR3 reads CASSYNPGSSGELFF. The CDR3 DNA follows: TGTGCCAGCAGTTACAATCCAGGGTCCTCCGGGGAGCTGTTTTTT.